This T cell receptor (beta chain) stems from a study of vaccination and CD4 T cells after COVID-19 (dated by TCRdb to 2021 to 2024). Regarding the study in general: Every convalescent patient had a positive nasal swab PCR test for SARS-CoV-2, with mild disease in nine or ten patients and severe disease in one. Six males and four females were included in the convalescent cohort, with two Hispanic individuals, seven Caucasians, two Asians and one multiracial person represented. Each participant got two doses of either the Pfizer-BioNTech BNT162b2 vaccine (n=8) or the Moderna mRNA-1273 vaccine (n=2). Post-COVID blood samples were collected from convalescent patients a median of around 96 days after diagnosis, with a range of about 35 to 170 days. Post-vaccine blood samples were taken a median of roughly 75 days after the second vaccine dose, with a range of roughly 13 to 250 days. Culture stimuli were overlapping spike peptide pools from SARS-CoV-2 and from the common cold coronaviruses HCoV-NL63, HCoV-OC43 and HCoV-229E. Control cultures used a CEFX viral epitope pool as positive control, an HIV-1 Nef peptide pool as negative control, or no peptide. In around 9 COVID-19 convalescent patients and several infection-naive healthy vaccine recipients, researchers compared the spike-specific CD4+ TCR repertoire from before mRNA vaccination with the repertoire from after. The paper's findings and limits, for the study overall: Nearly all vaccine-specific clones in convalescent patients (304 of 307) were mono-reactive for SARS-CoV-2 spike rather than cross-reactive with common cold coronaviruses. Among the post-vaccine SARS-CoV-2-reactive clones in convalescent patients, a median around 85% showed up only after vaccination, which suggests vaccine-specific priming. The study included relatively few convalescent patients and did not analyze early timepoints after natural infection. The median count of SARS-CoV-2-reactive clonotypes went up from 21 after infection to a few dozen after vaccination, although the change was not significant.

The library was generated by PCR. At the Johns Hopkins FTIC core, DNA from the cultured CD4+ T cells underwent TCR sequencing with the Oncomine TCR Beta short-read assay. The QIAamp micro DNA kit was used to extract genomic DNA from the cultured CD4+ T cells. Oncomine TCR Beta libraries from cultured CD4+ T cells were pooled with unique dual indexes and sequenced on an Illumina iSeq 100. The source study handled its data this way. Non-productive sequences were removed, and CDR3s not starting with C, not ending with F or W, or shorter than 7 amino acids were discarded. The MANAFEST web application identified antigen-specific clonotypes by comparing peptide-stimulated wells against reference wells and other culture wells. An FDR below 0.05, an odds ratio above 5, and a productive frequency above 0.1% in at least two of three replicate wells were required for clones to be considered positive. Clonotypes that were significantly expanded in both SARS-CoV-2 spike wells and at least one common cold coronavirus spike condition were defined as cross-reactive. Levenshtein distances (stringdist) and unrooted phylogenetic trees (ape) in R version 3.6.1 were used to assess CDR3 homology. TCRdb handled the public reads itself, with Q25 trimming in fastp and clone calling in MiXCR, and kept productive beta chains. Identical CDR3 proteins give one entry, which carries the most common genes and DNA. Here the V and J calls rest on TCRdb's processing, not on the authors' analysis. This sample has fewer than 10,000 distinct CDR3 sequences in its table, and 52% of those were observed once. The leading ten clones occupy roughly 17% of the sample.

Regarding this clonotype: Its antigen has not been determined. It has no much larger one-base neighbor in the sample; base qualities were not kept.

CDR1 and CDR2 are read off the germline V gene as SQVTM and ANQGSEA. V sheds 7 bases and J sheds 4 bases, leaving 13 bases between their ends. The CDR3 spans 12 residues, from the cysteine through the phenylalanine. Of all the DNA, just the CDR3 is kept, 36 bases in frame from base 1. The sample's treatment or condition label, in plain terms: roughly 10-day PBMC culture with coronavirus spike peptide pools or control peptides (ViraFEST assay). The ViraFEST assay was used in the study, in which antigen-specific T cells were expanded with peptide pools and expanded clonotypes were subsequently identified by TCR sequencing. The convalescent patients' positive SARS-CoV-2 PCR tests fell between March and December 2020, which was before the Alpha, Beta and Delta variants emerged in the United States. Each well held around 2.1 million PBMCs cultured with roughly 10 ug/ml peptide pools in IMDM containing around 5% human AB serum and 9 to 10 IU/ml IL-2. On days 3 and 7, half of the culture medium was replaced with fresh IL-2-containing medium. Once the cells had been in culture for around 10 days, the EasySep CD4+ T cell isolation kit was used to isolate CD4+ T cells by negative selection. Ficoll-Paque Plus gradient centrifugation was used to isolate PBMCs from whole blood, and the isolated PBMCs were then either used fresh or cryopreserved at -140C. In general, triplicate wells were set up for every culture condition.

The receptor chain draws on TRBV29-1 and TRBJ1-1; TRBD1 could be the D gene, as 5 bases match. Input material: CD4+ T cells from blood, cultured in vitro. The receptor was isolated from a human donor who had recovered from COVID-19. The CDR3: CSGRDGSTEAFF. The base sequence is TGCAGCGGCCGGGACGGGAGCACTGAAGCTTTCTTT.